The TCR beta chain described here comes from a study of cytomegalovirus exposure and HLA in healthy donors. The CDR3 runs 18 residues. With 2 bases removed from V and 5 bases from J, the gap between germline ends came to 22 bases. CDR1 SGHDT and CDR2 YYEEEE come from the germline V gene. PCR involved 60 Vbeta and 13 Jbeta primers. Profiling relied on immunoSEQ multiplex PCR, and the TCRdb table lists in-frame clones only, not all of them. This table has fewer than 65,000 clones, roughly 67% appearing once. General study results and limits: Being indistinguishable, some V segments were excluded, TRBV6-2 and TRBV6-3 among them. Donors belonging to an Asian-associated ancestry cluster reportedly showed fewer N-insertions in productive TCRs than the roughly 700-donor mean, according to what a later analysis found. Roughly even sequencing depth across donors was the assumption behind the presence/absence analyses. The only immune exposure information that was available was CMV serostatus.

Notes on this clone: What it recognizes is unknown.

The clonotype originates from a man aged 50 to 59 in good health and CMV-seronegative. The rearrangement links TRBV5-6 to TRBJ1-4, with a weak D call TRBD1 (5 bases). The sequencing sample was made of PBMCs. Written as DNA, the CDR3 is TGTGCCAGCAGCTTTACACGGGCGACAGTTGTATACAATGAAAAACTGTTTTTT. Protein: CASSFTRATVVYNEKLFF.